Below, 23 T cell receptor beta chains from the same sample are listed, as sequenced in a study of OX40 agonist ivuxolimab in advanced cancers. The table came from immunoSEQ multiplex PCR; TCRdb's copy has only in-frame clones and leaves some out. In the table there are 50,000 to 60,000 clones, approximately 86% of which are singletons. This sample comprised CD4+ or CD8+ T cells sorted from blood, obtained in a trial of the OX40 agonist ivuxolimab. The receptors here all came from an adult with an advanced solid tumor such as melanoma, head and neck, liver or kidney cancer.

The chain uses TRBV21-1 and TRBJ2-2; the table calls TRBD1, which could not be checked here. TRBV21-1 is assigned pseudogene status. CDR3 length: 14 residues. CDR3 residues: CASGTGKNTGELFF. The CDR3 bases are TGTGCCAGCGGGACAGGGAAAAACACCGGGGAGCTGTTTTTT.

The chain recombines TRBV9 with TRBJ1-2; 8 positions agree with TRBD1. V shed 0 bases and J 7 bases; nucleotides not matched to a gene: 11. Germline-derived CDR1 and CDR2 are SGDLS and YYNGEE. The CDR3 runs 16 residues. This chain's CDR3 is CASSVATGGQGSGYTF. Written as DNA, the CDR3 is TGTGCCAGCAGCGTAGCTACCGGAGGACAGGGCTCTGGCTACACCTTC.

The V gene is TRBV6-5, the J gene TRBJ2-4, with 10 bases lining up with TRBD2. V dropped 4 bases and J dropped 8; count of bases not matched to a gene: 5. Germline CDR1 reads MNHEY; CDR2 reads SVGAGI. CDR3 length: 14 residues. CDR3 region: CASSSAGGRDIQYF. CDR3 sequence (DNA): TGTGCCAGCAGTTCAGCGGGGGGGAGAGACATTCAGTACTTC.

The chain joins TRBV2 to TRBJ2-5; TRBD2 agrees at 11 bases. Looked up from germline, CDR1 is SNHLY and CDR2 is FYNNEI. The V segment lost 7 bases and the J segment 0 bases; nucleotides outside the gene matches: 4. There are 15 residues in the CDR3. The CDR3 bases are TGTGCCAGCACCGAGGGACTAGCGGACCAAGAGACCCAGTACTTC. Protein: CASTEGLADQETQYF.

The chain combines TRBV6-5 with TRBJ2-3; tentative D call: TRBD2 (6 bases). The germline V and J ends were trimmed by 1 base and 5 bases, with 13 bases remaining between them. The length of the CDR3 is 15 residues. Germline CDR1 and CDR2: MNHEY and SVGAGI. This CDR3 reads CASSYWSGSEDTQYF. CDR3 nucleotides: TGTGCCAGCAGTTACTGGAGCGGGTCCGAAGATACGCAGTATTTT.

The J gene is TRBJ2-5, the V gene TRBV2; D is unresolved. The end of the DNA aligns better with TRBJ2-7, so the J call may be wrong. CDR1 is SNHLY, CDR2 FYNNEI, per germline. This CDR3 region has 13 residues. CDR3 in amino acids: CASSESPSDEQYF. For the CDR3, the DNA is TGTGCCAGCAGTGAAAGCCCGTCCGACGAGCAGTACTTC.

V gene TRBV7-9 combines with J gene TRBJ2-2, with TRBD1 as a possible D gene (5 bases). Trimming shortened V by 8 bases and J by 6 bases, and 10 bases separated the two germline ends. The CDR3 runs 12 residues. The germline V gene encodes CDR1 SEHNR and CDR2 FQNEAQ (reference sequence). CDR3 residues: CASLRGSGELFF. The CDR3 nucleotides read TGTGCCAGCTTAAGGGGCTCCGGGGAGCTGTTTTTT.

This chain joins TRBV2 and TRBJ1-2; D is perhaps TRBD1 (5 bases). Germline loops: CDR1 SNHLY, CDR2 FYNNEI. V lost 4 bases, J lost 3 bases, and 9 bases lay in between. This CDR3 region has 13 residues. The DNA for the CDR3 is TGTGCCAGCAGTGTCCCACAGGACTATGGCTACACCTTC. Residues: CASSVPQDYGYTF.

The genes are TRBV6-6 and TRBJ2-6; possibly TRBD2 for D (5 bases). Trimming took 5 bases from V and 0 from J, leaving 8 bases between them. The germline V gene has CDR1 MNHNY and CDR2 SVGAGI (reference sequence). The CDR3 covers 15 residues. The CDR3 DNA sequence: TGTGCCAGCAGTCTTACTAGCTCTGGGGCCAACGTCCTGACTTTC. Translation: CASSLTSSGANVLTF.

The J gene is TRBJ1-1, the V gene TRBV6-1; D remains unclear. CDR3 length: 16 amino acids. The V and J ends lost 3 bases and 5 bases respectively, with 19 bases between them. Germline V CDR1 and CDR2: MNHNS, SASEGT. The chain's CDR3 is CASSEWQAELGTEAFF. The CDR3 DNA follows: TGTGCCAGCAGTGAGTGGCAGGCCGAGTTGGGGACTGAAGCTTTCTTT.

J is TRBJ2-3 and V is TRBV7-9, with D hard to call. The V and J ends lost 1 base and 6 bases respectively, with 8 bases between them. This CDR3 has 13 amino acids. Looked up from germline, CDR1 is SEHNR and CDR2 is FQNEAQ (reference sequence). This CDR3 is CASSLELRDTQYF. The DNA of the CDR3 is TGTGCCAGCAGCTTAGAGTTACGCGATACGCAGTATTTT.

This sequence joins TRBV2 and TRBJ1-5, with TRBD1 matching 9 bases. CDR3 length equals 16 residues. Germline values: CDR1 SNHLY, CDR2 FYNNEI. The trim removed 3 bases at V and 3 bases at J, leaving 6 bases unmatched. In DNA form, the CDR3 reads TGTGCCAGCAGTGACCCAACAGGGGGCCCCAATCAGCCCCAGCATTTT. Protein product: CASSDPTGGPNQPQHF.

The table lists this clone with a few counts. The V gene is TRBV10-3, the J gene TRBJ1-2; D gene unclear. Germline lookup yields CDR1 ENHRY and CDR2 SYGVKD. The ends were cut back, 0 bases at V and 8 bases at J, with 13 bases in the middle. The CDR3 runs to 14 residues. Here the CDR3 reads CAISESNRGLGYTF. The CDR3 DNA is TGTGCCATCAGTGAGTCGAACCGAGGGTTAGGCTACACCTTC.

The CDR3 bases are TGTGCCAGCAGCTTGAGTGACTCCTACGAGCAGTACTTC. This sequence encodes CASSLSDSYEQYF. This rearrangement joins TRBV7-6 to TRBJ2-7; D gene unclear. Germline V gene lookup returns CDR1 SGHVS and CDR2 FNYEAQ. The CDR3 consists of 13 residues. V dropped 3 bases and J dropped 0 bases, with 6 bases sitting between them. Variable domain in full (rest from reference TRBV7-6 and TRBJ2-7): GAGVSQSPRYKVTKRGQDVALRCDPISGHVSLYWYRQALGQGPEFLTYFNYEAQQDKSGLPNDRFSAERPEGSISTLTIQRTEQRDSAMYRCASSLSDSYEQYFGPGTRLTVT.

The chain links TRBV4-1 to TRBJ2-4, with 8 positions matching TRBD1. The CDR3 covers 14 residues. V was clipped by 1 base and J by 6 bases; unmatched bases: 2. From germline, CDR1 is MGHRA and CDR2 YSYEKL. CDR3 DNA: TGCGCCAGCAGCCAAGGACAGGGGACAAACATTCAGTACTTC. This encodes CASSQGQGTNIQYF.

The CDR3, as DNA: TGTGCCAGCAGCCTGACAGTTTCCAATGAGCAGTTCTTC. This gives the protein CASSLTVSNEQFF. This chain joins TRBV28 and TRBJ2-1, with a weak D call TRBD1 (5 bases). Trimming stripped 6 bases from V and 6 bases from J, with 12 bases between. The germline V gene has CDR1 MDHEN and CDR2 SYDVKM. The CDR3 spans 13 residues.

The V gene is TRBV4-3, the J gene TRBJ1-3; no clear D gene. Germline V gives CDR1 LGHNA, CDR2 YSLEER. The CDR3 loop spans 15 amino acids. V lost 0 bases, J lost 1 base, and 7 bases lay in between. CDR3 region: CASSQDKGSGNTIYF. The CDR3 DNA reads as TGCGCCAGCAGCCAAGATAAAGGGTCTGGAAACACCATATATTTT.

The genes are TRBV5-5 and TRBJ2-7; 7 bases align to TRBD1. The germline V gene encodes CDR1 SGHKS and CDR2 YYEKEE (reference sequence). The length of the CDR3 is 13 residues. V lost 3 bases and J lost 2; bases outside the gene matches: 2. CDR3 amino acids: CASSWGQTYEQYF. The CDR3 nucleotides read TGTGCCAGCAGCTGGGGACAGACCTACGAGCAGTACTTC. The full variable domain, its missing parts supplied by reference TRBV5-5 and TRBJ2-7, is DAGVTQSPTHLIKTRGQQVTLRCSPISGHKSVSWYQQVLGQGPQFIFQYYEKEERGRGNFPDRFSARQFPNYSSELNVNALLLGDSALYLCASSWGQTYEQYFGPGTRLTVT.

This chain joins TRBV5-6 and TRBJ2-3; D is perhaps TRBD2 (5 bases). The V end lost 0 bases, the J end lost 2 bases, and 10 bases lay between the germline ends. Germline V lookup: CDR1 SGHDT, CDR2 YYEEEE. The CDR3 length is 15 residues. CDR3: CASSLGRDYTDTQYF. The DNA of the CDR3 is TGTGCCAGCAGCTTGGGCCGCGACTACACAGATACGCAGTATTTT.

This rearrangement joins TRBV15 to TRBJ2-3; D perhaps matches TRBD1 (5 bases). The germline V and J ends were trimmed by 5 bases and 3 bases, with 9 bases remaining between them. Germline lookup yields CDR1 LNHNV and CDR2 YYDKDF (reference sequence). The CDR3 contains 13 residues. CDR3 sequence: CATSPGSTDTQYF. Here the CDR3 DNA reads TGTGCCACCAGCCCAGGGTCGACAGATACGCAGTATTTT.

The rearrangement links TRBV13 to TRBJ1-1; no clear D. V was clipped by 3 bases and J by 1 base, with 9 bases between them. CDR3 length equals 14 residues. The germline V gene encodes CDR1 PRHDT and CDR2 FYEKMQ (reference sequence). The CDR3 sequence is CASSFPTPNTEAFF. The CDR3 DNA reads TGTGCCAGCAGCTTTCCGACCCCGAACACTGAAGCTTTCTTT.

The gene calls are TRBV4-1 and TRBJ1-2; D gene unclear. This CDR3 region has 13 residues. Germline V CDR1 and CDR2: MGHRA, YSYEKL. V dropped 1 base and J dropped 8 bases, with 11 bases sitting between them. The CDR3 nucleotides read TGCGCCAGCAGCCAAGTTGGGGTGAGCGGCTACACCTTC. This sequence encodes CASSQVGVSGYTF.

The chain recombines TRBV2 with TRBJ1-2; 7 bases map to TRBD1. The germline CDR1 and CDR2 sequences are SNHLY and FYNNEI. V dropped 10 bases and J dropped 3; count of bases not matched to a gene: 5. This CDR3 contains 12 residues. CDR3 residues: CATKDRDYGYTF. The CDR3 DNA sequence: TGTGCCACCAAAGACAGGGACTATGGCTACACCTTC.